This T cell receptor (beta chain) emerged from a study of T-cell memory formation after mild COVID-19. Study details: TCR clusters were mostly confined to one donor each.

Each CDR3 protein is one row after TCRdb ran MiXCR on the 5' RACE reads. This table has 450,000 to 650,000 distinct CDR3 sequences, approximately 18% appearing once. In the case of this clonotype: What it binds is unknown.

V shed 4 bases, J shed 3 bases, and the junction held 10 bases outside the gene matches. The CDR3 is 17 amino acids. Germline values: CDR1 SGHNT, CDR2 YYREEE (reference sequence). Overall study findings and caveats: Largely, contracting CD4+ clones fell within CM and EM, and contracting CD8+ clones within EMRA.

The source is an adult woman who had mild COVID-19 (a few samples of this study predate the infection). Cell type and time point are not known. The source material was PBMCs or a T cell subset sorted from them (not recorded which). The V call is TRBV5-4, the J call TRBJ2-3; 11 bases match TRBD2. The CDR3 loop reads CASSPRLLAGVTDTQYF. For the CDR3, the DNA is TGTGCCAGCAGCCCCCGACTACTAGCGGGGGTGACAGATACGCAGTATTTT.